A selection of T cell receptor beta chains follows, all from one sample in a study of blood T cell repertoires in COVID-19. The method was immunoSEQ multiplex PCR; TCRdb's version includes in-frame clones alone and lacks a portion of them. The profile shows 310,000 or so clones, about 86% of them singletons. Sample: peripheral blood. These receptor sequences come from a woman in her twenties or thirties who had recovered from COVID-19. The CDR3 runs from the conserved cysteine through the conserved F or W. The D gene is left open where the match is weak. Expanded clones get a size class; other rows say once, few or many, or leave the size out.

CDR3 | DNA | D | J | size | V
CATSERREQETQYF | TGTGCCACCAGTGAGAGACGGGAACAAGAGACCCAGTACTTC | - | TRBJ2-5 | - | TRBV24-1
CASSLGLDNEQYF | TGTGCCAGCAGCTTAGGACTAGATAACGAGCAGTACTTC | - | TRBJ2-7 | - | TRBV7-2
CASSSEAGTSTDTQYF | TGCGCCAGCAGCTCCGAAGCGGGGACTAGCACAGATACGCAGTATTTT | TRBD2 | TRBJ2-3 | - | TRBV5-1
CASSSGTDITPQHF | TGTGCCAGCAGCTCCGGGACTGATATCACCCCCCAGCATTTT | - | TRBJ1-5 | - | TRBV6-5
CASSPGQGQPQHF | TGTGCCAGCAGCCCAGGACAGGGCCAGCCCCAGCATTTT | TRBD1 | TRBJ1-5 | - | TRBV9
CASSSPPTGTTNEQFF | TGTGCCAGCAGTTCCCCCCCGACCGGGACAACCAATGAGCAGTTCTTC | - | TRBJ2-1 | - | TRBV28
CASNLLDRLNEKLFF | TGTGCCAGCAACCTTCTGGACAGGTTGAATGAAAAACTGTTTTTT | TRBD1 | TRBJ1-4 | - | TRBV6-5
CASRFTANTEAFF | TGTGCCAGCAGATTCACAGCGAACACTGAAGCTTTCTTT | - | TRBJ1-1 | - | TRBV6-4
CASRDGTSSSYEQYF | TGCGCCAGCAGAGATGGGACTTCTAGCTCCTACGAGCAGTACTTC | - | TRBJ2-7 | - | TRBV5-1
CASSLYLYSGANVLTF | TGTGCCAGCAGCTTGTATTTATACTCTGGGGCCAACGTCCTGACTTTC | - | TRBJ2-6 | - | TRBV5-4
CASSYPRRVTNSYNEQFF | TGTGCCAGCAGTTACCCTCGGCGGGTCACCAACTCCTACAATGAGCAGTTCTTC | - | TRBJ2-1 | - | TRBV6-2/TRBV6-3
CASTPGQQYEQYF | TGTGCCAGCACCCCGGGACAGCAGTACGAGCAGTACTTC | - | TRBJ2-7 | - | TRBV21-1
CASRASFSQETQYF | TGTGCCAGCAGGGCTAGCTTCTCACAAGAGACCCAGTACTTC | - | TRBJ2-5 | - | TRBV6-5
CASSRGGGLEAEAFF | TGTGCCAGTAGTCGAGGGGGGGGCTTAGAAGCTGAAGCTTTCTTT | - | TRBJ1-1 | few | TRBV19
CASSSRTYNEQFF | TGCGCCAGCAGCTCGCGGACTTACAATGAGCAGTTCTTC | - | TRBJ2-1 | - | TRBV5-1
CASSKGQGGRQETQYF | TGTGCCAGCAGCAAGGGACAGGGGGGGCGTCAAGAGACCCAGTACTTC | TRBD1 | TRBJ2-5 | - | TRBV5-4
CASSPGLAGTYEQYF | TGTGCCAGCAGTCCGGGACTAGCGGGTACCTACGAGCAGTACTTC | TRBD2 | TRBJ2-7 | once | TRBV28
CASTGDTGELFF | TGTGCCAGCACGGGGGACACCGGGGAGCTGTTTTTT | - | TRBJ2-2 | - | TRBV2
CASSPGTGGSQPQHF | TGTGCCAGCAGTCCCGGGACAGGGGGCTCTCAGCCCCAGCATTTT | TRBD1 | TRBJ1-5 | - | TRBV6-5
CASSVAGDRGLSYGYTF | TGTGCCAGCAGTGTCGCTGGGGACAGGGGGCTTTCCTATGGCTACACCTTC | TRBD1 | TRBJ1-2 | - | TRBV2
CASSGTGAQPQHF | TGCGCCAGCAGTGGAACAGGGGCCCAGCCCCAGCATTTT | TRBD1 | TRBJ1-5 | - | TRBV10-2
CASSIQVSWYYNEQFF | TGTGCCAGTAGTATACAGGTCAGTTGGTATTACAATGAGCAGTTCTTC | - | TRBJ2-1 | - | TRBV19
CASSYRLDAYEQYF | TGTGCCAGCAGTTACAGGCTAGATGCCTACGAGCAGTACTTC | - | TRBJ2-7 | - | TRBV6-5
CASSQAPGAREQFF | TGTGCCAGCAGCCAAGCTCCAGGGGCTAGGGAGCAGTTCTTC | - | TRBJ2-1 | - | TRBV14
CASSLRGLYQPQHF | TGTGCCAGCAGTTTAAGGGGTTTGTACCAGCCCCAGCATTTT | - | TRBJ1-5 | - | TRBV27
CASGAGGYNEQFF | TGTGCCAGCGGAGCGGGGGGTTACAATGAGCAGTTCTTC | TRBD2 | TRBJ2-1 | - | TRBV27
CASSLVQNNSPLHF | TGTGCCAGCAGTTTAGTGCAGAATAATTCACCCCTCCACTTT | - | TRBJ1-6 | many | TRBV28
CASSLRLAGGGRETQYF | TGTGCCAGCAGCTTACGACTAGCGGGAGGGGGAAGGGAGACCCAGTACTTC | TRBD2 | TRBJ2-5 | - | TRBV13
CASSPLTGSYHKPQHF | TGTGCCAGCTCACCATTGACCGGGAGCTATCATAAGCCCCAGCATTTT | - | TRBJ1-5 | - | TRBV18
CASSYPDYEQYF | TGTGCCAGCAGCTATCCAGATTACGAGCAGTACTTC | - | TRBJ2-7 | - | TRBV7-9
CASSQTDTNNEQFF | TGTGCCAGCAGCCAAACAGACACAAACAATGAGCAGTTCTTC | - | TRBJ2-1 | - | TRBV3-1/TRBV3-2
CASSQGVQGSPLHF | TGTGCCAGCAGCCAAGGAGTTCAGGGCTCACCCCTCCACTTT | - | TRBJ1-6 | - | TRBV3-1/TRBV3-2
CATSQGAEQYF | TGTGCCACTTCCCAGGGTGCCGAGCAGTACTTC | - | TRBJ2-7 | - | TRBV6-5
CASSLGLLGTEAFF | TGTGCCAGCAGCTTAGGACTCCTAGGCACTGAAGCTTTCTTT | - | TRBJ1-1 | - | TRBV11-2
CASGLLPPGLWGNEQFF | TGTGCTAGTGGTTTGCTCCCCCCGGGACTTTGGGGCAATGAGCAGTTCTTC | - | TRBJ2-1 | - | TRBV12-5
CASSRDSPNTGELFF | TGTGCCAGCAGCAGGGACAGCCCGAACACCGGGGAGCTGTTTTTT | TRBD1 | TRBJ2-2 | - | TRBV2
CASSEYQITGELFF | TGTGCCAGCAGTGAATATCAGATCACCGGGGAGCTGTTTTTT | - | TRBJ2-2 | - | TRBV25-1
CASSLDRENTEAFF | TGTGCCAGCAGCCTCGACAGGGAGAACACTGAAGCTTTCTTT | TRBD1 | TRBJ1-1 | - | TRBV3-1/TRBV3-2
CASSPQWGEGPTSSTDTQYF | TGTGCCAGCAGTCCCCAGTGGGGGGAAGGACCAACCTCTAGCACAGATACGCAGTATTTT | - | TRBJ2-3 | - | TRBV28
CASSSEGSETQYF | TGTGCCAGCAGCTCGGAGGGAAGTGAGACCCAGTACTTC | - | TRBJ2-5 | - | TRBV7-9
CASSSRDRWDSPLHF | TGTGCCAGCAGTTCACGGGACAGATGGGATTCACCCCTCCACTTT | TRBD1 | TRBJ1-6 | - | TRBV27
CASSKLTGGRTEITDTQYF | TGTGCCAGTAGTAAACTGACCGGCGGGAGGACCGAAATCACAGATACGCAGTATTTT | TRBD2 | TRBJ2-3 | - | TRBV19
CASSWTGTGNTGELFF | TGCGCCAGCAGCTGGACCGGGACAGGGAACACCGGGGAGCTGTTTTTT | TRBD1 | TRBJ2-2 | - | TRBV5-1
CASSLAGLGTSNQPQHF | TGTGCCAGCAGTTTGGCGGGGTTAGGGACTAGCAATCAGCCCCAGCATTTT | - | TRBJ1-5 | - | TRBV28
CASSLWGGGYTF | TGTGCCAGCAGTTTGTGGGGAGGTGGCTACACCTTC | - | TRBJ1-2 | - | TRBV12-3/TRBV12-4
CAISWDLRSTDTQYF | TGTGCCATCAGTTGGGACTTACGTAGCACAGATACGCAGTATTTT | - | TRBJ2-3 | - | TRBV10-3
CASSDGWDNANNEQFF | TGTGCCAGCAGTGATGGCTGGGACAACGCAAACAATGAGCAGTTCTTC | - | TRBJ2-1 | - | TRBV2
CASSLESGGGNTIYF | TGCGCCAGCAGCTTGGAGTCCGGAGGAGGAAACACCATATATTTT | - | TRBJ1-3 | - | TRBV5-1
CASSDSNYGYTF | TGTGCCAGCAGTGACTCCAACTATGGCTACACCTTC | - | TRBJ1-2 | - | TRBV25-1
CASSFISGQRVSPLHF | TGTGCCAGCAGCTTTATCTCGGGACAGAGAGTTTCACCCCTCCACTTT | - | TRBJ1-6 | - | TRBV12-1
CASSQRDRGGIYEQYF | TGCGCCAGCAGCCAACGGGACAGGGGGGGGATCTACGAGCAGTACTTC | TRBD1 | TRBJ2-7 | - | TRBV4-1
CASSLDSGNFPDTQYF | TGTGCCAGCAGCCTCGACAGCGGGAACTTCCCAGATACGCAGTATTTT | TRBD2 | TRBJ2-3 | - | TRBV7-9
CASSLVGGGSNQPQHF | TGTGCCAGCAGCTTAGTAGGGGGCGGGAGCAATCAGCCCCAGCATTTT | TRBD1 | TRBJ1-5 | many | TRBV7-2
CASSRETSNEQFF | TGTGCCAGCAGTCGGGAGACTAGCAATGAGCAGTTCTTC | - | TRBJ2-1 | - | TRBV2
CASSVLVAGDRGRNEQFF | TGTGCCAGCAGCGTGTTGGTAGCGGGAGACAGGGGCCGGAATGAGCAGTTCTTC | - | TRBJ2-1 | once | TRBV9
CASSSRTGETQYF | TGTGCCAGCAGCTCACGGACAGGAGAGACCCAGTACTTC | TRBD1 | TRBJ2-5 | few | TRBV7-2
CASSYGQAWDTEAFF | TGTGCCAGCAGCTACGGACAGGCTTGGGACACTGAAGCTTTCTTT | TRBD1 | TRBJ1-1 | once | TRBV7-8
CASSPGTSGLYEQYF | TGTGCCAGCAGTCCTGGGACTAGCGGGCTCTACGAGCAGTACTTC | TRBD2 | TRBJ2-7 | - | TRBV27
CASSSYQGRTEAFF | TGTGCCAGCAGCTCGTATCAGGGGCGGACTGAAGCTTTCTTT | - | TRBJ1-1 | once | TRBV5-4
CASSPPGSGANVLTF | TGTGCCAGCAGCCCTCCGGGGTCCGGGGCCAACGTCCTGACTTTC | - | TRBJ2-6 | once | TRBV13